The 8 T cell receptor beta chains below were found in one sample sequenced in a study of CXCR3-negative and CXCR3-positive naive CD8 T cells. The study made its TRB cDNA libraries by 5' RACE, adding UMI labels. TCRdb re-analyzed the 5' RACE reads; it lists each CDR3 protein once, without DNA. The specimen's table records about 45,000 distinct CDR3 sequences. The sequenced sample was naive CXCR3- CD8+ T cells from blood. Subset described: CD45RO-CCR7+CD27+CD95- naive CD8+ T cells lacking CXCR3 (TNR3-). All receptors come from a human donor in good health. Some clones in this sample may be carry-over from other donors' samples.

CDR3 loop: CASSRAESTDTQYF. The gene calls are TRBV5-1 and TRBJ2-3; the D call of TRBD2 rests on TCRdb alone, since no DNA is present to check it. Per the germline V gene, CDR1 is SGHRS and CDR2 is YFSETQ. The CDR3 totals 14 residues.

The rearrangement joins TRBV28 to TRBJ2-4; TCRdb picks TRBD1, but there is no DNA to check that call. Germline values: CDR1 MDHEN, CDR2 SYDVKM. This CDR3 comprises 14 residues. The CDR3 loop reads CASSGRQGVYIQYF.

The chain uses TRBV5-1 and TRBJ2-1; the D call of TRBD1 rests on TCRdb alone, since no DNA is present to check it. CDR3 length: 14 residues. Germline CDR1 reads SGHRS; CDR2 reads YFSETQ. This CDR3 is CASSWLGGWNEQFF.

The chain joins TRBV7-9 to TRBJ2-3; TCRdb's assignment of TRBD2 cannot be checked, as there is no DNA. Per germline, CDR1 SEHNR and CDR2 FQNEAQ (reference sequence). The CDR3 covers 14 residues. This CDR3 reads CASSSSGGPDTQYF.

The chain combines TRBV29-1 with TRBJ2-1. The CDR3 sequence is 13 residues long. CDR1 and CDR2 from the germline V gene are SQVTM and ANQGSEA. This CDR3 reads CSVKVADSQEQFF.

This rearrangement joins TRBV6-5 to TRBJ1-2; there is no DNA to check the TCRdb D call of TRBD1. This CDR3 comprises 13 residues. Germline-derived CDR1 and CDR2 are MNHEY and SVGAGI. This chain's CDR3 is CASSYGQGGGYTF.

The rearrangement joins TRBV4-1 to TRBJ2-7; TCRdb proposes TRBD1, but this gene call is untestable without DNA. Germline V gene data show CDR1 as MGHRA and CDR2 as YSYEKL. This CDR3 has 14 residues. CDR3 region: CASSPTGQAFEQYF.

V gene TRBV28 combines with J gene TRBJ2-2; TCRdb proposes TRBD1, but this gene call is untestable without DNA. Germline-derived CDR1 and CDR2 are MDHEN and SYDVKM. CDR3 size: 15 residues. CDR3 sequence reads: CASSLEGALTGELFF.